Listed below are T cell receptor beta chains from one sample, sequenced in a study of T-cell memory formation after mild COVID-19. MiXCR, applied by TCRdb to the 5' RACE reads, yields one record per CDR3 protein. Seen here are fewer than 400,000 distinct CDR3 sequences, around a sixth observed once, and the top ten hold about a fifth. Sequencing was done on a sample of PBMCs or a T cell subset sorted from them (not recorded which). These receptors were collected from a man younger than 30 who had mild COVID-19 (a few samples of this study predate the infection). Cell type and time point are not known. Both conserved end residues are part of each CDR3.

J,V,CDR3
TRBJ1-1,TRBV5-1,CASSLTGGGEAFF
TRBJ2-5,TRBV5-4,CASSLFSELSETQYF
TRBJ1-1,TRBV29-1,CSVGGYTEAFF
TRBJ2-7,TRBV2,CASSDVGAGLKQYF
TRBJ2-7,TRBV7-6,CASTPGGPYSYEQYF
TRBJ2-4,TRBV28,CARQGFKNIQYF
TRBJ1-1,TRBV10-1,CASSADREGAEAFF
TRBJ2-1,TRBV12-3/TRBV12-4,CASSLVQTFSYNEQFF
TRBJ1-1,TRBV20-1,CSARDRVGRLEAFF
TRBJ2-3,TRBV7-2,CASSPQTSTQYF
TRBJ2-5,TRBV5-1,CASSVAGGKETQYF
TRBJ2-1,TRBV20-1,CSASTSGGYYNEQFF
TRBJ2-1,TRBV13,CASSSLAGDASYNEQFF
TRBJ1-4,TRBV5-1,CASSFQGAANEKLFF
TRBJ2-1,TRBV6-5,CASSNLRQDESSYNEQFF
TRBJ1-3,TRBV7-2,CASSLPHQGSGNTIYF
TRBJ2-5,TRBV28,CASRHTGGLETQYF
TRBJ1-1,TRBV15,CATSRGGAGVNTEAFF
TRBJ2-1,TRBV5-1,CASSLHGNYNEQFF
TRBJ2-7,TRBV30,CAWSVPGQASYEQYF
TRBJ2-7,TRBV25-1,CASSEPTGWEYF
TRBJ2-3,TRBV7-2,CASSTMGQEADTQYF